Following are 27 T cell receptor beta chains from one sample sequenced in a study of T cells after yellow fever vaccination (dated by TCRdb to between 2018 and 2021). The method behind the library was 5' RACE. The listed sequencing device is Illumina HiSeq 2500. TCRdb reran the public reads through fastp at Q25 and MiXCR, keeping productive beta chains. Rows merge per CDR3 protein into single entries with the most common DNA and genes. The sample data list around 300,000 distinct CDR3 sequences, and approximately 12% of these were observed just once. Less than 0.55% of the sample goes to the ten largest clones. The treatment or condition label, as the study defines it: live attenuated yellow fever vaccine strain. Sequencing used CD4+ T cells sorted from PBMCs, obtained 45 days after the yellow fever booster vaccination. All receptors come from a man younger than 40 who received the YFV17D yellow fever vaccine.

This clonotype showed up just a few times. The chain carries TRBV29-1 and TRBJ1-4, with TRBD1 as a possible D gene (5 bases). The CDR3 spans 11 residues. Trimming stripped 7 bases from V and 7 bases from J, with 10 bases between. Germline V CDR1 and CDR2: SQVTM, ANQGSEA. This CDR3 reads CSGGGSEKLFF. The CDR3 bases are TGCAGCGGCGGGGGGTCTGAAAAACTGTTTTTT.

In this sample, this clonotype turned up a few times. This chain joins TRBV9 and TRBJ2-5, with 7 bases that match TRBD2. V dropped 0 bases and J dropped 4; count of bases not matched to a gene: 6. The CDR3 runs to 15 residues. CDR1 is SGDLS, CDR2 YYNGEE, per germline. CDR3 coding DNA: TGTGCCAGCAGCGTAGACGGAACGGGAGGAGAGACCCAGTACTTC. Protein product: CASSVDGTGGETQYF. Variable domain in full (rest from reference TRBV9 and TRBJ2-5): DSGVTQTPKHLITATGQRVTLRCSPRSGDLSVYWYQQSLDQGLQFLIQYYNGEERAKGNILERFSAQQFPDLHSELNLSSLELGDSALYFCASSVDGTGGETQYFGPGTRLLVL.

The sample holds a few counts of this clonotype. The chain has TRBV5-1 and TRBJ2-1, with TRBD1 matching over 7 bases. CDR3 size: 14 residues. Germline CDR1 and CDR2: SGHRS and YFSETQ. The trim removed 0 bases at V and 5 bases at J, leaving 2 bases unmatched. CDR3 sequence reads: CASSLGQGDNEQFF. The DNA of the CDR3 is TGCGCCAGCAGCTTGGGTCAGGGGGACAATGAGCAGTTCTTC.

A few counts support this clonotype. CDR3: CASAPTGGGYEQYF. Written as DNA, the CDR3 is TGTGCCAGCGCACCTACTGGGGGAGGCTACGAGCAGTACTTC. The chain links TRBV7-2 to TRBJ2-7; tentatively, D is TRBD2 (6 bases). Germline lookup yields CDR1 SGHTA and CDR2 FQGNSA. This CDR3 contains 14 residues. The V end was cut by 8 bases, the J end by 3 bases, with 17 bases between.

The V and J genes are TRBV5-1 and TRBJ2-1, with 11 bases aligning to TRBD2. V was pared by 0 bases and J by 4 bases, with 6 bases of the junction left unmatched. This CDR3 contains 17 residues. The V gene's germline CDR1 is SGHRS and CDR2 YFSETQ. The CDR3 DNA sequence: TGCGCCAGCAGCTTGGTTACCGGGACTAGCGGATACAATGAGCAGTTCTTC. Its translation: CASSLVTGTSGYNEQFF.

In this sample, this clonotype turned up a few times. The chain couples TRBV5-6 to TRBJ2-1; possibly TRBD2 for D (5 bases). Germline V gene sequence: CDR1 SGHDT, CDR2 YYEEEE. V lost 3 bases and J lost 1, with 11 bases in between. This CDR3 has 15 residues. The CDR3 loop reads CASSSLASSYNEQFF. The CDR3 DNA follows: TGTGCCAGCAGCTCATTAGCGTCATCCTACAATGAGCAGTTCTTC.

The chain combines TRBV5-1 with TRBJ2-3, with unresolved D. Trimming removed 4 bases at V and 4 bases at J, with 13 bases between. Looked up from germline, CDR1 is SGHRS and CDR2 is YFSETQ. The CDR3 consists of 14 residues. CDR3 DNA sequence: TGCGCCAGCAGCCGTCCGGAGTCCTCAGATACGCAGTATTTT. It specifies CASSRPESSDTQYF.

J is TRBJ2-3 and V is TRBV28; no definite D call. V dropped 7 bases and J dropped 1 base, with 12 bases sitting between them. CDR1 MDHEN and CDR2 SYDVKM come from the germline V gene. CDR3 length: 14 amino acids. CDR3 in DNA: TGTGCCAGCATGGACGGGCGACGCACAGATACGCAGTATTTT. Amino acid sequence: CASMDGRRTDTQYF.

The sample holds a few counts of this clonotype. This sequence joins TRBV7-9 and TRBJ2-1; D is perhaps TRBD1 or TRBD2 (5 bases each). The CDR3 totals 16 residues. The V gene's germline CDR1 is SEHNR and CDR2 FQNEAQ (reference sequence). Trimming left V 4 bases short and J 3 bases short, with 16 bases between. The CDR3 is CASSSPPGPDYNEQFF. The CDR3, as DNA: TGTGCCAGCAGCTCCCCCCCGGGACCGGACTACAATGAGCAGTTCTTC.

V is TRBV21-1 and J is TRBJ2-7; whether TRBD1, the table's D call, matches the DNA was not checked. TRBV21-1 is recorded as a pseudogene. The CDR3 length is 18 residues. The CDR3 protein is CASSNASTWSTGTHEQCF. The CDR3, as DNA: TGTGCCAGCAGCAACGCCTCGACATGGTCGACAGGGACCCACGAGCAGTGCTTC.

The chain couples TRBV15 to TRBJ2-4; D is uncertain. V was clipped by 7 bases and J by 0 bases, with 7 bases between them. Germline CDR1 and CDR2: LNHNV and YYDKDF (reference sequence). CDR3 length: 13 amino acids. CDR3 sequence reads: CATTPIAKNIQYF. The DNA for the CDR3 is TGTGCCACCACTCCAATAGCCAAAAACATTCAGTACTTC.

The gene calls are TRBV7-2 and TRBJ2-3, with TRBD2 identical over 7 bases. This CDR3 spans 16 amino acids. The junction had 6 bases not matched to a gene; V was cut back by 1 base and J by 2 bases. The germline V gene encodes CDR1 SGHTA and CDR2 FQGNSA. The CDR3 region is CASSLGPAGITDTQYF. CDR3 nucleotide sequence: TGTGCCAGCAGCTTAGGACCAGCGGGAATCACAGATACGCAGTATTTT.

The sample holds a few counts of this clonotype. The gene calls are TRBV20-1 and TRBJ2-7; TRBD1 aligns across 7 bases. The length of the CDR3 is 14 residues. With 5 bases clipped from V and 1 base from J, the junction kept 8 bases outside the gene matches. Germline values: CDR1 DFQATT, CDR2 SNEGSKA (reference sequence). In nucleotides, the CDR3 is TGCAGTGCTTCCTCCGGGACAGCATCCTACGAGCAGTACTTC. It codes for CSASSGTASYEQYF.

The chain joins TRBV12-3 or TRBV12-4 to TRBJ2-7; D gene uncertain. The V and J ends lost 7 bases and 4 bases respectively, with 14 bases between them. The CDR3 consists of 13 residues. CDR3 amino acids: CASISELGYEQYF. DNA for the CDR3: TGTGCCAGCATCTCTGAACTCGGGTACGAGCAGTACTTC.

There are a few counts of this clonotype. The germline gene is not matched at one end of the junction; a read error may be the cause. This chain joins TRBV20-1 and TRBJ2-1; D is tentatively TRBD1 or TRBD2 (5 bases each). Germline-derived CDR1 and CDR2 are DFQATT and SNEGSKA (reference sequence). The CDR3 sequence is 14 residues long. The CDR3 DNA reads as TGCAGTACTAGGGACCCAGTCGTATACAATGAGCAGTTCTTC. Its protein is CSTRDPVVYNEQFF.

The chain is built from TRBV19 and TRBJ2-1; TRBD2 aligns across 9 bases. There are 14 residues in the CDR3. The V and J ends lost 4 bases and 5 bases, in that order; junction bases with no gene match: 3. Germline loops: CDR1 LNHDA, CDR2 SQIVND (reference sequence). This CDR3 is CASSRTSDHNEQFF. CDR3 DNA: TGTGCCAGTAGTAGGACTAGCGATCACAATGAGCAGTTCTTC.

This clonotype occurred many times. CDR3 in DNA: TGCAGTGCTAGAGATCGGTCTCCTAGCGCAAGGAGGGAATCCTACAATGAGCAGTTCTTC. Protein product: CSARDRSPSARRESYNEQFF. The chain uses TRBV20-1 and TRBJ2-1; a weak D match, TRBD2 (6 bases). The germline V gene encodes CDR1 DFQATT and CDR2 SNEGSKA (reference sequence). This CDR3 is built from 20 residues. Between the trimmed V and J ends, which lost 0 bases and 1 base, there was a span of 25 bases.

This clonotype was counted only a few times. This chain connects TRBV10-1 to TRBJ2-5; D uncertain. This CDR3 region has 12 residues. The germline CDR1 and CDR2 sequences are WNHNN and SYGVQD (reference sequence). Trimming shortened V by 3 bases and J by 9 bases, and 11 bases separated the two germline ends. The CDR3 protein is CASSDRVYPQYF. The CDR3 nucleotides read TGCGCCAGCAGTGATCGGGTGTATCCCCAGTACTTC.

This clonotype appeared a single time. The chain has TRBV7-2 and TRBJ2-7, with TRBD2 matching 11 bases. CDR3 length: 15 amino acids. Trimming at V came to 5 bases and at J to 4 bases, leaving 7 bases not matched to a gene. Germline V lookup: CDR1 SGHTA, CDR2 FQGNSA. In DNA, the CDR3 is TGTGCCAGCAGCCTGTTAGCGGGAGGGGCTTACGAGCAGTACTTC. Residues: CASSLLAGGAYEQYF.

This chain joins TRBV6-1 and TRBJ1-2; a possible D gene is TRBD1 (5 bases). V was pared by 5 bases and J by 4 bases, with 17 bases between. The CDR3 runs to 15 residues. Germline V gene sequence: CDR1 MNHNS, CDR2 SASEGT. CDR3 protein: CASSTTMTAVYGYTF. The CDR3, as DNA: TGTGCCAGCAGTACCACCATGACAGCGGTCTATGGCTACACCTTC.

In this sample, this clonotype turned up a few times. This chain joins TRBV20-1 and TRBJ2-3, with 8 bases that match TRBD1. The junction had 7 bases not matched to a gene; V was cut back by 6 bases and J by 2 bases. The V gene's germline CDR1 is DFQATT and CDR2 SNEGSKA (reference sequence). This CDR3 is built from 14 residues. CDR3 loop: CSANDRGYTDTQYF. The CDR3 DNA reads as TGCAGTGCCAACGACAGGGGCTACACAGATACGCAGTATTTT.

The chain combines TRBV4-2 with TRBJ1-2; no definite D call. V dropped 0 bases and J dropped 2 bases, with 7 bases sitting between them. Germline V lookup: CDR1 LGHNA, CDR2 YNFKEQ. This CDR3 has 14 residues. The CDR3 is CASSQEDANYGYTF. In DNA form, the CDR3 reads TGTGCCAGCAGCCAAGAAGACGCGAACTATGGCTACACCTTC.

The CDR3 sequence: CASSFRAVTSGTTDTQYF. CDR3 nucleotides: TGTGCCAGCAGCTTTCGGGCGGTGACTAGCGGGACGACAGATACGCAGTATTTT. The chain uses TRBV7-8 and TRBJ2-3; 11 nucleotides line up with TRBD2. Trimming cost V 3 bases and J 3 bases; bases outside gene matches: 11. This CDR3 comprises 18 residues. The germline CDR1 and CDR2 sequences are SGHVS and FQNEAQ.

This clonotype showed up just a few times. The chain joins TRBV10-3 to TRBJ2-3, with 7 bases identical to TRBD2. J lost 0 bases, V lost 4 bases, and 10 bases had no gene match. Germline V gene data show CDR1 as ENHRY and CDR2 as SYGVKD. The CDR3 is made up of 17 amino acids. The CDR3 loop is CAISASSGVDSTDTQYF. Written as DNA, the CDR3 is TGTGCCATCAGTGCATCTAGCGGAGTTGACAGCACAGATACGCAGTATTTT.

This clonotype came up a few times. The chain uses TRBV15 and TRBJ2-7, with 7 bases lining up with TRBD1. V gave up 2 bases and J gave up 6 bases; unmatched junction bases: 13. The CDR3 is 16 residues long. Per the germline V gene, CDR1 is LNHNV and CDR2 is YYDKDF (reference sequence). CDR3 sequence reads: CATSRFRTGALGEQYF. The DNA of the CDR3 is TGTGCCACCAGCAGATTTCGGACAGGCGCCTTGGGCGAGCAGTACTTC.

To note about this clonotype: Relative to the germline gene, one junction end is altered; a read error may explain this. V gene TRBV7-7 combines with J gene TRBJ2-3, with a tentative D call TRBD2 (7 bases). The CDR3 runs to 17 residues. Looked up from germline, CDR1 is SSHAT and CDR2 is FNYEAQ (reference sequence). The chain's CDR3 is CASSLAGAYRATDTQYF. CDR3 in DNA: TGTGCTAGCAGCTTAGCGGGTGCATACAGGGCCACAGATACGCAGTATTTT.

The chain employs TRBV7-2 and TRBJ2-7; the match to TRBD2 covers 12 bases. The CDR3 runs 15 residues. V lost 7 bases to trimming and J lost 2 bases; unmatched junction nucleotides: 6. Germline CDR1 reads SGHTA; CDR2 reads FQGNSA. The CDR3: CASKPSSGRAYEQYF. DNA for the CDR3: TGTGCCAGCAAACCCTCTAGCGGGAGGGCCTACGAGCAGTACTTC.